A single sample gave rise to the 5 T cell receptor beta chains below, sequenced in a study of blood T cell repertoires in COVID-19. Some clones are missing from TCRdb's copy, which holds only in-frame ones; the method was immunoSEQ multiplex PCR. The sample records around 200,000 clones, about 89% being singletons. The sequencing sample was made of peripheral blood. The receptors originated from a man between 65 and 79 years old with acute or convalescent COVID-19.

CDR3 protein: CASSPNYSNQPQHF. CDR3 in DNA: TGTGCCAGCAGCCCGAACTATAGCAATCAGCCCCAGCATTTT. The V and J genes are TRBV6-5 and TRBJ1-5; D call uncertain. Germline CDR1 is MNHEY and CDR2 is SVGAGI. Trimming cost V 6 bases and J 0 bases, with 9 bases left between them. The length of the CDR3 is 14 residues.

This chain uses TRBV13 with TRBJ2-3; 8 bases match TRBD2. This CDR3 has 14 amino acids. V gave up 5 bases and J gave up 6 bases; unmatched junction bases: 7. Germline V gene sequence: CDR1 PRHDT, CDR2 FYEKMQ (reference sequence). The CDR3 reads CASSRSGGQDTQYF. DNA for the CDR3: TGTGCCAGCAGCCGCTCGGGGGGGCAGGATACGCAGTATTTT. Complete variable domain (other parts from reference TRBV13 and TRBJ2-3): AAGVIQSPRHLIKEKRETATLKCYPIPRHDTVYWYQQGPGQDPQFLISFYEKMQSDKGSIPDRFSAQQFSDYHSELNMSSLELGDSALYFCASSRSGGQDTQYFGPGTRLTVL.

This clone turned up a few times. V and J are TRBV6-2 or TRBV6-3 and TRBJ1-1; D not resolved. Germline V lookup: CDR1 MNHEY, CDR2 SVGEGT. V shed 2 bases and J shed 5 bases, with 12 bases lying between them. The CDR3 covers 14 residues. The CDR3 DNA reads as TGTGCCAGCAGTTACCAGGTCGGGGTGACTGAAGCTTTCTTT. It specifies CASSYQVGVTEAFF.

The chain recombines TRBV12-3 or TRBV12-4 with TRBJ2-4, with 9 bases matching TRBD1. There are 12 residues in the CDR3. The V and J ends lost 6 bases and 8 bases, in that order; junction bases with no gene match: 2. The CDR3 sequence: CASRDRGYIQYF. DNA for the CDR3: TGTGCCAGCAGGGACAGGGGTTACATTCAGTACTTC.

The CDR3 DNA follows: TGTGCCACCAGTGAACCCCGAGGGACTAATGAAAAACTGTTTTTT. Its protein product is CATSEPRGTNEKLFF. The chain recombines TRBV24-1 with TRBJ1-4; D unresolved. The CDR3 runs 15 residues. The V gene lost 4 bases and the J gene lost 2 bases, with 10 bases spanning the gap. The germline V gene has CDR1 KGHDR and CDR2 SFDVKD.